Listed below are T cell receptor beta chains from one sample, sequenced in a study of CD8+ T cells in alopecia areata. Some clones are missing from TCRdb's copy, which holds only in-frame ones; the method was immunoSEQ multiplex PCR. The table has roughly 150,000 clones, about three fifths seen once. The material sequenced was CD4+ T cells sorted from blood. Receptors were obtained from a human donor in good health. Each CDR3 is given with its conserved first and last residue. Each record gives: clone size, V gene, J gene, D gene, CDR3 DNA, CDR3 protein. D genes are given only for firm matches. Expanded clones are given a class, and other clones once, few, many or no size at all.

size: many; V: TRBV2; J: TRBJ2-1; D: NA; DNA: TGTGCCAGCAGTGAGGACAGAAGCTCCTACAATGAGCAGTTCTTC; CDR3: CASSEDRSSYNEQFF
size: NA; V: TRBV6-5; J: TRBJ1-2; D: NA; DNA: TGTGCCAGCAGTTACGAGGGGAACCGCCTTGATGGCTACACCTTC; CDR3: CASSYEGNRLDGYTF
size: once; V: TRBV29-1; J: TRBJ2-7; D: NA; DNA: TGCAGCGTGACCTTCATCACCGGCCCATACGAGCAGTACTTC; CDR3: CSVTFITGPYEQYF
size: NA; V: TRBV29-1; J: TRBJ2-1; D: NA; DNA: TGCAGCGTGCAACTCTCCTACAATGAGCAGTTCTTC; CDR3: CSVQLSYNEQFF
size: few; V: TRBV6-1; J: TRBJ2-2; D: TRBD1; DNA: TGTGCCAGCAGGATGGGACAGGGGTATCGGGAGCTGTTTTTT; CDR3: CASRMGQGYRELFF
size: NA; V: TRBV2; J: TRBJ2-5; D: TRBD1; DNA: TGTGCCAGCAGTCTGGACAGGATAGAGACCCAGTACTTC; CDR3: CASSLDRIETQYF
size: NA; V: TRBV30; J: TRBJ1-3; D: NA; DNA: TGTGCCTGGAGCCAGGGTCTCTCTGGAAACACCATATATTTT; CDR3: CAWSQGLSGNTIYF
size: once; V: TRBV18; J: TRBJ2-7; D: NA; DNA: TGTGCCAGCTCACCATCGCCAAGATTCGAGCAGTACTTC; CDR3: CASSPSPRFEQYF
size: NA; V: TRBV29-1; J: TRBJ2-2; D: NA; DNA: TGCAGCGTTGAACTGCAGGGGAACGTCGGGGAGCTGTTTTTT; CDR3: CSVELQGNVGELFF
size: NA; V: TRBV7-2; J: TRBJ2-1; D: NA; DNA: TGTGCCAGCAGCTTAGCTGGGGCTATCGATGAGCAGTTCTTC; CDR3: CASSLAGAIDEQFF
size: NA; V: TRBV7-2; J: TRBJ2-5; D: NA; DNA: TGTGCCAGCACCACCGGGGGGACCCAGTACTTC; CDR3: CASTTGGTQYF
size: few; V: TRBV29-1; J: TRBJ1-2; D: NA; DNA: TGCAGCGCGGGAGGCTATGGCTACACCTTC; CDR3: CSAGGYGYTF
size: NA; V: TRBV19; J: TRBJ2-1; D: TRBD2; DNA: TGTGCCAGTAGTTCCTCCGCCCTAGCGGGTCTCATAGATGAGCAGTTCTTC; CDR3: CASSSSALAGLIDEQFF
size: NA; V: TRBV5-1; J: TRBJ2-7; D: NA; DNA: TGCGCCAGCAGCTTGGCCGGGGATATGGCCCTCTACGAGCAGTACTTC; CDR3: CASSLAGDMALYEQYF
size: few; V: TRBV6-5; J: TRBJ1-2; D: TRBD1; DNA: TGTGCCAGCAGTCAAGGACAGGTCTATGGCTACACCTTC; CDR3: CASSQGQVYGYTF
size: NA; V: TRBV6-1; J: TRBJ1-1; D: NA; DNA: TGTGCCAGCAGTGAACGGTCGGGTTACGCCGAAGCTTTCTTT; CDR3: CASSERSGYAEAFF
size: few; V: TRBV29-1; J: TRBJ1-1; D: NA; DNA: TGCAGCGTTGAAACAGTGAACACTGAAGCTTTCTTT; CDR3: CSVETVNTEAFF
size: NA; V: TRBV30; J: TRBJ2-7; D: NA; DNA: TGTGCCTGGAGTGCTGGGGGGATTAGCTCCTACGAGCAGTACTTC; CDR3: CAWSAGGISSYEQYF
size: once; V: TRBV11-2; J: TRBJ1-2; D: NA; DNA: TGTGCCAGCAGCCCAATCGAAACCTTTTTGCGCGGCTACACCTTC; CDR3: CASSPIETFLRGYTF
size: few; V: TRBV14; J: TRBJ2-2; D: TRBD2; DNA: TGTGCCAGCAGCCAACTGATGGGGGGGACGACCGGGGAGCTGTTTTTT; CDR3: CASSQLMGGTTGELFF
size: NA; V: TRBV29-1; J: TRBJ2-7; D: NA; DNA: TGCAGCGTTGGCGCCGGGCTAGACCCGCTCGAGCAGTACTTC; CDR3: CSVGAGLDPLEQYF
size: many; V: TRBV2; J: TRBJ2-1; D: TRBD2; DNA: TGTGCCAGCTTTCGTCTAGCGGGTTACAATGAGCAGTTCTTC; CDR3: CASFRLAGYNEQFF
size: NA; V: TRBV30; J: TRBJ1-3; D: NA; DNA: TGTGCCTGGAGTATAGACTCTGGAAACACCATATATTTT; CDR3: CAWSIDSGNTIYF
size: NA; V: TRBV7-2; J: TRBJ2-5; D: NA; DNA: TGTGCCAGCAGCTTAGAGCCAGCGGTGAAGGAGACCCAGTACTTC; CDR3: CASSLEPAVKETQYF
size: many; V: TRBV6-4; J: TRBJ2-3; D: NA; DNA: TGTGCCAGCAGACCAGGGGCCACGACCTCCACAGATACGCAGTATTTT; CDR3: CASRPGATTSTDTQYF
size: NA; V: TRBV27; J: TRBJ1-5; D: NA; DNA: TGTGCCAGCAGTTTATCGGCGGGACAAGATAGCAATCAGCCCCAGCATTTT; CDR3: CASSLSAGQDSNQPQHF
size: NA; V: TRBV6-1; J: TRBJ1-5; D: NA; DNA: TGTGCCAGCAGCATGGGGGCGACGGGCAATCAGCCCCAGCATTTT; CDR3: CASSMGATGNQPQHF